Shown below are 9 T cell receptor beta chains from a single sample sequenced in a study of control samples from healthy donors and cancer patients (TCRdb year 2020). The library was prepared using the immunoSEQ multiplex PCR assay. TCRdb holds this immuneACCESS table with in-frame rearrangements only. Some clones are missing; in checked studies, unresolved V genes explain under half, and the rest has no known cause. Across this sample there are some 200,000 clones, with roughly 94% seen only once. Of the sample, about 1.6% is held by the ten largest clones. Sequencing input: blood. Receptors were obtained from a man aged 45 to 65 in good health.

This sequence joins TRBV7-2 and TRBJ1-1, with TRBD1 matching over 10 bases. The germline V gene has CDR1 SGHTA and CDR2 FQGNSA. This CDR3 region has 15 residues. V was clipped by 3 bases and J by 5 bases; unmatched bases: 6. CDR3 DNA: TGTGCCAGCAGCTTCCTAGGGACAGGGGTTACTGAAGCTTTCTTT. Its translation: CASSFLGTGVTEAFF.

The chain is built from TRBV4-1 and TRBJ1-4; D ambiguous. CDR3 length equals 18 residues. With 0 bases removed from V and 10 bases from J, the gap between germline ends came to 24 bases. Germline V gene sequence: CDR1 MGHRA, CDR2 YSYEKL. The CDR3, as DNA: TGCGCCAGCAGCCAAGACACCCAGATGGGTACGTTGGGTCGAAAACTGTTTTTT. Translation gives CASSQDTQMGTLGRKLFF.

V is TRBV5-4 and J is TRBJ2-1; 11 nucleotides line up with TRBD1. Germline CDR1 SGHNT, CDR2 YYREEE (reference sequence). Trimming removed 4 bases from V and 7 bases from J; junction bases left unmatched: 7. The CDR3 is 15 amino acids. The CDR3 DNA reads as TGTGCCAGCAGCCTTAACCGGGACAGGGGGAATGAGCAGTTCTTC. It yields the protein CASSLNRDRGNEQFF.

The chain combines TRBV5-1 with TRBJ2-1; D not certain. Trimming removed 3 bases at V and 8 bases at J, with 6 bases between. The CDR3 covers 11 residues. Per germline, CDR1 SGHRS and CDR2 YFSETQ. CDR3 bases: TGCGCCAGCAGCTCTACGCATGAGCAGTTCTTC. The encoded protein is CASSSTHEQFF.

V and J are TRBV4-2 and TRBJ2-5; 9 bases align to TRBD2. Germline V gene lookup returns CDR1 LGHNA and CDR2 YNFKEQ. This CDR3 spans 15 amino acids. With 3 bases clipped from V and 1 base from J, the junction kept 3 bases outside the gene matches. The CDR3 reads CASSQGLAAQETQYF. The CDR3 DNA sequence: TGTGCCAGCAGCCAGGGACTAGCCGCCCAAGAGACCCAGTACTTC.

The V and J genes are TRBV29-1 and TRBJ1-1; D not certain. Trimming stripped 3 bases from V and 1 base from J, with 9 bases between. CDR3 length: 13 amino acids. CDR1 and CDR2 from the germline V gene are SQVTM and ANQGSEA. CDR3 sequence reads: CSVESSPNTEAFF. DNA for the CDR3: TGCAGCGTTGAGTCGAGCCCGAACACTGAAGCTTTCTTT.

The V gene is TRBV13, the J gene TRBJ1-4; D uncertain. There are 12 residues in the CDR3. CDR1 PRHDT and CDR2 FYEKMQ come from the germline V gene (reference sequence). Deletions cut 2 bases from V and 7 bases from J, with 5 bases between. The CDR3 coding sequence is TGTGCCAGCAGCTTATTTCGTGAAAAACTGTTTTTT. Protein: CASSLFREKLFF.

By share, this clone ranks as medium-sized. The chain links TRBV5-4 to TRBJ1-2; TRBD1 might be the D (6 bases). The CDR3 loop spans 13 amino acids. The germline gives CDR1 SGHNT, CDR2 YYREEE (reference sequence). The V end was cut by 5 bases, the J end by 8 bases, with 16 bases between. The CDR3 here is CASRQGPSEGYTF. DNA for the CDR3: TGTGCCAGCAGACAGGGCCCCTCGGAAGGCTACACCTTC.

The chain's CDR3 is CASSKYKGPSPLSTIYF. The CDR3 region has the DNA TGTGCCAGCAGCAAATACAAGGGCCCGAGCCCCTTAAGCACCATATATTTT. The chain combines TRBV21-1 with TRBJ1-3. TRBV21-1 has pseudogene status. The CDR3 extends over 17 amino acids.